The 15 T cell receptor beta chains listed next were all sequenced from one sample in a study of siplizumab effects on memory and regulatory T cells. Assay: immunoSEQ multiplex PCR; the TCRdb copy retains only in-frame clones and omits some. This sample has 110,000 or so clones, with 80% to 95% found just once. Sample: non-Treg CD4+ T cells sorted from blood. Every receptor here comes from a human donor in good health.

The CDR3 protein is CASSYSFQQETQYF. CDR3 nucleotides: TGTGCCAGCAGTTACTCGTTCCAGCAAGAGACCCAGTACTTC. The chain carries TRBV6-6 and TRBJ2-5, with unresolved D. The V gene lost 0 bases and the J gene lost 2 bases, with 7 bases spanning the gap. This CDR3 comprises 14 residues. Germline V gene data show CDR1 as MNHNY and CDR2 as SVGAGI (reference sequence).

This chain's CDR3 is CASSYREQETQYF. Written as DNA, the CDR3 is TGTGCCAGCAGTTACAGGGAACAAGAGACCCAGTACTTC. This chain joins TRBV6-6 and TRBJ2-5; D remains ambiguous. V was shortened by 2 bases and J by 2 bases, with 6 bases between the two germline ends. This CDR3 is built from 13 residues. In germline, CDR1 is MNHNY, CDR2 SVGAGI (reference sequence).

The rearrangement uses TRBV4-1 and TRBJ2-7, with D possibly TRBD2 on 5 matching bases. The V gene lost 4 bases and the J gene lost 2 bases, with 15 bases spanning the gap. The CDR3 length is 15 residues. The germline V gene encodes CDR1 MGHRA and CDR2 YSYEKL. The CDR3 protein is CASSPGGSTAYEQYF. CDR3 DNA: TGCGCCAGCAGCCCAGGCGGGTCCACCGCCTACGAGCAGTACTTC.

The chain recombines TRBV5-1 with TRBJ2-7, with D tentatively TRBD1 (6 bases). The CDR3 sequence is 12 residues long. The V end lost 7 bases, the J end lost 1 base, and 9 bases lay between the germline ends. CDR1 and CDR2 (germline): SGHRS, YFSETQ. This CDR3 is CASYRDSYEQYF. The CDR3 DNA reads TGCGCCAGCTACAGGGATTCCTACGAGCAGTACTTC.

The chain carries TRBV5-1 and TRBJ1-4; no firm D call. Germline CDR1 and CDR2: SGHRS and YFSETQ. This CDR3 spans 15 amino acids. The V end lost 0 bases, the J end lost 8 bases, and 14 bases lay between the germline ends. The CDR3 loop is CASSLAGRVEEKLFF. In nucleotides, the CDR3 is TGCGCCAGCAGCTTGGCCGGGAGGGTAGAGGAAAAACTGTTTTTT. The whole variable domain, filled in from reference TRBV5-1 and TRBJ1-4, reads KAGVTQTPRYLIKTRGQQVTLSCSPISGHRSVSWYQQTPGQGLQFLFEYFSETQRNKGNFPGRFSGRQFSNSRSEMNVSTLELGDSALYLCASSLAGRVEEKLFFGSGTQLSVL.

The rearrangement links TRBV19 to TRBJ1-1, with D unclear. The CDR3 has 15 residues. The V gene's germline CDR1 is LNHDA and CDR2 SQIVND (reference sequence). The V end lost 3 bases, the J end lost 2 bases, and 13 bases lay between the germline ends. The CDR3 loop reads CASSMLSTVNTEAFF. DNA of the CDR3: TGTGCCAGTAGTATGTTGAGCACGGTAAACACTGAAGCTTTCTTT.

The J gene is TRBJ2-1, the V gene TRBV6-5, with D possibly matching TRBD2 (6 bases). Germline lookup yields CDR1 MNHEY and CDR2 SVGAGI. The CDR3 runs 14 residues. Between the trimmed V and J ends, which lost 2 bases and 7 bases, there was a span of 12 bases. The CDR3 DNA follows: TGTGCCAGCAGTTACCGGGGGACGGGGAATGAGCAGTTCTTC. Amino acid sequence: CASSYRGTGNEQFF.

The J gene is TRBJ2-3, the V gene TRBV4-3; possible D gene TRBD2, 5 bases. The CDR3 sequence is 15 residues long. Trimming stripped 3 bases from V and 4 bases from J, with 14 bases between. CDR1 and CDR2 (germline): LGHNA, YSLEER. Written as DNA, the CDR3 is TGCGCCAGCAGCCAGGCCGGCGCGGGTCCAGATACGCAGTATTTT. Protein product: CASSQAGAGPDTQYF.

Note on this clone: The sample has other DNA sequences that encode this CDR3 too. The chain uses TRBV6-1 and TRBJ2-7; D remains unclear. V was shortened by 7 bases and J by 0 bases, with 4 bases between the two germline ends. The CDR3 length is 11 residues. The germline V gene encodes CDR1 MNHNS and CDR2 SASEGT. This CDR3 is CASTHSYEQYF. The CDR3 DNA is TGTGCCAGCACGCACTCCTACGAGCAGTACTTC.

V gene TRBV28 combines with J gene TRBJ1-6; D perhaps matches TRBD1 (5 bases). Germline V gene lookup returns CDR1 MDHEN and CDR2 SYDVKM. The CDR3 runs to 15 residues. V lost 8 bases and J lost 5, with 16 bases in between. The CDR3 here is CASQDGTLDNSPLHF. Here the CDR3 DNA reads TGTGCCAGCCAAGACGGGACCCTTGATAATTCACCCCTCCACTTT. The full variable domain, its missing parts supplied by reference TRBV28 and TRBJ1-6, is DVKVTQSSRYLVKRTGEKVFLECVQDMDHENMFWYRQDPGLGLRLIYFSYDVKMKEKGDIPEGYSVSREKKERFSLILESASTNQTSMYLCASQDGTLDNSPLHFGNGTRLTVT.

This clone was detected once. V usage is TRBV6-1 and J usage is TRBJ2-2; 9 nucleotides line up with TRBD1. This CDR3 spans 15 amino acids. Per the germline V gene, CDR1 is MNHNS and CDR2 is SASEGT. The ends lost 7 bases at V and 1 base at J; junction bases unmatched: 4. The DNA for the CDR3 is TGTGCCAGCACCTTGGGACAGGGGAACACCGGGGAGCTGTTTTTT. Translating gives CASTLGQGNTGELFF.

The V and J genes are TRBV19 and TRBJ2-7, with 7 bases fitting TRBD2. Germline V lookup: CDR1 LNHDA, CDR2 SQIVND (reference sequence). There are 13 residues in the CDR3. The ends lost 9 bases at V and 4 bases at J; junction bases unmatched: 9. The CDR3: CARLRELDYEQYF. The DNA of the CDR3 is TGTGCCAGGCTGCGGGAGCTCGATTACGAGCAGTACTTC. Full variable domain (remainder filled in from reference TRBV19 and TRBJ2-7): DGGITQSPKYLFRKEGQNVTLSCEQNLNHDAMYWYRQDPGQGLRLIYYSQIVNDFQKGDIAEGYSVSREKKESFPLTVTSAQKNPTAFYLCARLRELDYEQYFGPGTRLTVT.

The genes are TRBV5-5 and TRBJ1-5; D remains ambiguous. Germline V CDR1 and CDR2: SGHKS, YYEKEE (reference sequence). V gave up 4 bases and J gave up 0 bases, with 11 bases separating them. The CDR3 contains 15 residues. The CDR3 sequence: CASSPLGYSNQPQHF. Here the CDR3 DNA reads TGTGCCAGCAGCCCCCTTGGGTATAGCAATCAGCCCCAGCATTTT.

The chain combines TRBV10-3 with TRBJ1-2; TRBD1 might be the D (5 bases). Germline V CDR1 and CDR2: ENHRY, SYGVKD. V dropped 5 bases and J dropped 7 bases, with 17 bases sitting between them. The CDR3 is 14 amino acids. The CDR3 protein is CAISRGGGSGGYTF. CDR3 sequence (DNA): TGTGCCATCAGTAGGGGTGGAGGGTCTGGTGGCTACACCTTC.

The V gene is TRBV25-1, the J gene TRBJ2-5; 11 positions match TRBD2. The CDR3 is 16 residues long. V lost 6 bases and J lost 2; bases outside the gene matches: 8. Looked up from germline, CDR1 is MGHDK and CDR2 is SYGVNS. This CDR3 reads CASRPGVAGGQETQYF. Here the CDR3 DNA reads TGTGCCAGCAGGCCCGGGGTAGCGGGGGGGCAAGAGACCCAGTACTTC.